This is a list of T cell receptor beta chains from one sample in a study of T-cell memory formation after mild COVID-19. MiXCR, run by TCRdb on the 5' RACE reads, gives a single entry per CDR3 protein. The table lists under 450,000 distinct CDR3 sequences, 13% to 15% of them singletons. Sequenced input: PBMCs or a T cell subset sorted from them (not recorded which). These receptor sequences come from a man between 18 and 29 years old who had mild COVID-19 (a few samples of this study predate the infection). Cell type and time point are not known. The CDR3 runs from the conserved cysteine through the conserved F or W. Fields, in order: V gene, clone size, D gene, J gene, CDR3 protein, CDR3 DNA. A D gene is named only where the DNA matches it firmly. Clone size is not always given. Where it is, it says once, few, many or a class for expanded clones.

TRBV10-2	-	-	TRBJ1-5	CASSEFDREPQHF	TGCGCCAGCAGTGAGTTCGACCGCGAGCCCCAGCATTTT
TRBV7-2	-	-	TRBJ1-1	CASSFFLQGTEAFF	TGTGCCAGCAGCTTTTTTTTGCAGGGCACTGAAGCTTTCTTT
TRBV4-1	-	-	TRBJ2-7	CASSQGTVGYEQYF	TGCGCCAGCAGCCAAGGTACCGTCGGGTACGAGCAGTACTTC
TRBV20-1	-	TRBD1	TRBJ1-3	CSATHRGPGNTIYF	TGCAGTGCTACCCACAGGGGGCCTGGAAACACCATATATTTT
TRBV23-1	few	-	TRBJ2-7	CASSPLGRFPWRDEQYF	TGCGCCAGCAGTCCCTTGGGGAGATTCCCCTGGAGAGACGAGCAGTACTTC
TRBV6-5	few	TRBD2	TRBJ2-1	CASSYSPQRGDNEQFF	TGTGCCAGCAGTTACTCCCCCCAGCGGGGGGACAATGAGCAGTTCTTC
TRBV6-5	few	TRBD2	TRBJ2-3	CASSYGPGGDSHTDTQYF	TGTGCCAGCAGTTACGGGCCCGGGGGGGACTCCCACACAGATACGCAGTATTTT
TRBV27	few	TRBD1	TRBJ2-5	CASSLRGPQETQYF	TGTGCCAGCAGTTTGAGGGGGCCGCAAGAGACCCAGTACTTC
TRBV30	-	-	TRBJ1-1	CAWSRDTMNTEAFF	TGTGCCTGGAGTCGGGACACCATGAACACTGAAGCTTTCTTT
TRBV20-1	-	-	TRBJ2-6	CSASAVRSGANVLTF	TGCAGTGCTAGCGCGGTACGCTCTGGGGCCAACGTCCTGACTTTC
TRBV7-2	-	TRBD1	TRBJ2-3	CASSSTGFGTDTQYF	TGTGCCAGCAGCTCGACAGGGTTTGGCACAGATACGCAGTATTTT
TRBV6-6	few	-	TRBJ1-2	CASSSVLRDSAYGYTF	TGTGCCAGCAGTTCCGTGCTTAGGGATTCCGCCTATGGCTACACCTTC
TRBV4-3	few	TRBD2	TRBJ2-2	CASSQGLAGVNTGELFF	TGCGCCAGCAGCCAAGGACTAGCGGGGGTAAACACCGGGGAGCTGTTTTTT
TRBV7-2	few	-	TRBJ1-3	CASSLSLSGNTIYF	TGTGCCAGCAGTTTAAGTCTCTCTGGAAACACCATATATTTT
TRBV2	few	-	TRBJ2-7	CASCLRGHEQYF	TGTGCCAGCTGTCTCAGGGGTCACGAGCAGTACTTC
TRBV5-1	-	TRBD1	TRBJ2-7	CASSQGTGAGEQYF	TGCGCCAGCAGCCAAGGGACAGGGGCAGGCGAGCAGTACTTC
TRBV5-1	-	-	TRBJ2-7	CASSLRDGGDEQYF	TGCGCCAGCAGCTTGAGGGACGGGGGTGACGAGCAGTACTTC
TRBV4-1	few	-	TRBJ1-4	CASSPSEINEKLFF	TGCGCCAGCAGCCCGTCAGAGATTAATGAAAAACTGTTTTTT
TRBV5-1	-	TRBD1	TRBJ2-3	CASSQPTGADTQYF	TGCGCCAGCAGCCAGCCGACAGGGGCCGATACGCAGTATTTT
TRBV6-1	-	TRBD1	TRBJ1-1	CASMPDRVGTEAFF	TGTGCCAGCATGCCGGACAGGGTCGGCACTGAAGCTTTCTTT
TRBV6-5	few	-	TRBJ2-4	CASSYSQPADIQYF	TGTGCCAGCAGTTACTCGCAGCCCGCGGACATTCAGTACTTC
TRBV9	many	-	TRBJ2-5	CASSVAGIQETQYF	TGTGCCAGCAGCGTAGCGGGGATCCAAGAGACCCAGTACTTC
TRBV24-1	many	-	TRBJ2-2	CAASPANTGELFF	TGTGCCGCCTCACCCGCGAACACCGGGGAGCTGTTTTTT
TRBV5-1	-	-	TRBJ1-1	CASSRDATEAFF	TGCGCCAGCAGCAGGGATGCGACTGAAGCTTTCTTT
TRBV21-1	-	-	TRBJ2-2	CASRFPRETGDTGELFF	TGTGCCAGCAGGTTCCCAAGGGAGACAGGGGACACCGGGGAGCTGTTTTTT
TRBV12-3/TRBV12-4	few	TRBD1	TRBJ1-2	CASSRTGIRGYTF	TGTGCCAGCAGTCGGACAGGGATCAGGGGCTACACCTTC